This record covers a single T cell receptor beta chain. These data belong to a study of blood T cell repertoires in COVID-19. Some clones are missing from TCRdb's copy, which holds only in-frame ones; the method was immunoSEQ multiplex PCR. The sample carries about 180,000 clones, about nine tenths recorded once. This clonotype originated in a woman aged 18 to 35 who had recovered from COVID-19. What was sequenced was PBMCs or T cells enriched from blood (not recorded which).

The CDR3 nucleotides are TGTGCCAGCAGCTCCACGCAGGGGGGTGGCTACACCTTC. It yields the protein CASSSTQGGGYTF. The chain couples TRBV11-2 to TRBJ1-2; 7 nucleotides align to TRBD1. With 4 bases clipped from V and 7 bases from J, the junction kept 6 bases outside the gene matches. Germline values: CDR1 SGHAT, CDR2 FQNNGV. This CDR3 has 13 amino acids. The entire variable domain, with the rest obtained from reference TRBV11-2 and TRBJ1-2, is as follows: EAGVAQSPRYKIIEKRQSVAFWCNPISGHATLYWYQQILGQGPKLLIQFQNNGVVDDSQLPKDRFSAERLKGVDSTLKIQPAKLEDSAVYLCASSSTQGGGYTFGSGTRLTVV.